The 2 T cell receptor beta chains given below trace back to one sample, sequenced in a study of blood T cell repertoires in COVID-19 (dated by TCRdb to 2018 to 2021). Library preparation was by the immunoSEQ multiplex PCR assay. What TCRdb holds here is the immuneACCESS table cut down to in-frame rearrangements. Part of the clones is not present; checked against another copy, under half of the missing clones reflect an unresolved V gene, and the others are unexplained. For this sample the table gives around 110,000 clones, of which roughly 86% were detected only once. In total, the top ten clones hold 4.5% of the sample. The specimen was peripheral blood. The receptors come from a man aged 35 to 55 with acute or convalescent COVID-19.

The DNA for the CDR3 is TGTGCCAGCAGCTTAGTCAGATCCGAGACCCAGTACTTC. Protein product: CASSLVRSETQYF. V usage is TRBV7-2 and J usage is TRBJ2-5; the D is unclear. Per the germline V gene, CDR1 is SGHTA and CDR2 is FQGNSA. Trimming took 1 base from V and 5 from J, leaving 8 bases between them. CDR3 length: 13 residues.

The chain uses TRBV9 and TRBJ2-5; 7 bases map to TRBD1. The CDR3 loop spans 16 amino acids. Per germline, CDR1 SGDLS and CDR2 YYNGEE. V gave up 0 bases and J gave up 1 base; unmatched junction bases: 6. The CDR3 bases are TGTGCCAGCAGCGTAGGGGGAACAGGGGTCCAAGAGACCCAGTACTTC. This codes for CASSVGGTGVQETQYF.